The 2 T cell receptor beta chains below come from one sample, sequenced in a study of cytomegalovirus exposure and HLA in healthy donors. A multiplex PCR was run with 60 Vbeta primers and 13 Jbeta primers. Here immunoSEQ multiplex PCR was the method, and the copy in TCRdb shows in-frame clones only, minus some. The sample lists about 86,000 clones, around three quarters occurring once. Source material: PBMCs. All receptors derive from a man in his sixties in good health and CMV-seronegative.

This clone was recorded once. The gene calls are TRBV5-6 and TRBJ2-1; 16 bases match TRBD2. Losses at the gene ends were 5 bases for V and 12 bases for J; bases not matched to a gene: 8. Germline loops: CDR1 SGHDT, CDR2 YYEEEE. CDR3 size: 15 residues. This chain's CDR3 is CASSSGTSGGVGQFF. The CDR3 DNA reads TGTGCCAGCAGTTCCGGGACTAGCGGGGGGGTAGGGCAGTTCTTC. Supplemented by reference TRBV5-6 and TRBJ2-1, the full variable domain reads DAGVTQSPTHLIKTRGQQVTLRCSPKSGHDTVSWYQQALGQGPQFIFQYYEEEERQRGNFPDRFSGHQFPNYSSELNVNALLLGDSALYLCASSSGTSGGVGQFFGPGTRLTVL.

As regards this clone: The sample contains more than one DNA sequence encoding this CDR3. The CDR3 coding sequence is TGTGCCAGCAGCTTGGTGGGACAGGGAGTCTATGGCTACACCTTC. Encoded protein: CASSLVGQGVYGYTF. The chain couples TRBV5-6 to TRBJ1-2, with TRBD1 matching over 9 bases. Germline V CDR1 and CDR2: SGHDT, YYEEEE. Losses at the gene ends were 0 bases for V and 4 bases for J; bases not matched to a gene: 4. The CDR3 loop spans 15 amino acids.